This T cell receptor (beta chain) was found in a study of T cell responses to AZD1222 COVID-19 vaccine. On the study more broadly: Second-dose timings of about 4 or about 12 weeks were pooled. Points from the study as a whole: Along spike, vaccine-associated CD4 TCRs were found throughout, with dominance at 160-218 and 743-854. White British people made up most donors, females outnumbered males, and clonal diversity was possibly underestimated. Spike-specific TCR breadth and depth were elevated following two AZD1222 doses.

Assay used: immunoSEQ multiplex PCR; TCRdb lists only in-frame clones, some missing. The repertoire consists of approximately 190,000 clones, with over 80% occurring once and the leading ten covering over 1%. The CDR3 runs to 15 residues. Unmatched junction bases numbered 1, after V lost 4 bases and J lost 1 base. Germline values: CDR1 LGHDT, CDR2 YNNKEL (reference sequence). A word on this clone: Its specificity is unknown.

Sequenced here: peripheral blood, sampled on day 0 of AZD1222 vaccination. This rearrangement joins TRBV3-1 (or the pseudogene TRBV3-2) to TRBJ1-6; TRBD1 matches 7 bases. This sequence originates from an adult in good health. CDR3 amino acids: CASSRQGSYNSPLHF. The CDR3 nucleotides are TGTGCCAGCAGCCGACAGGGATCCTATAATTCACCCCTCCACTTT.